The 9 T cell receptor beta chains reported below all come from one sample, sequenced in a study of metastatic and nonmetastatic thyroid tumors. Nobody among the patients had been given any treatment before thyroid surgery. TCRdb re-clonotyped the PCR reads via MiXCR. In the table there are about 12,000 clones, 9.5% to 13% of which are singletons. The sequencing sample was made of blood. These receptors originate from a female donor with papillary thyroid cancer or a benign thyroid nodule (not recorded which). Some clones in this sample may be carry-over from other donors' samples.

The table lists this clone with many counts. CDR3 sequence (DNA): TGCGCCAGCAGCCAAGATAGCACCGGACTAGGACTCACAGATACGCAGTATTTT. Translation: CASSQDSTGLGLTDTQYF. The rearrangement uses TRBV4-1 and TRBJ2-3; TRBD2 matches 7 bases. V was pared by 0 bases and J by 2 bases, with 11 bases of the junction left unmatched. In germline, CDR1 is MGHRA, CDR2 YSYEKL. The CDR3 spans 18 residues.

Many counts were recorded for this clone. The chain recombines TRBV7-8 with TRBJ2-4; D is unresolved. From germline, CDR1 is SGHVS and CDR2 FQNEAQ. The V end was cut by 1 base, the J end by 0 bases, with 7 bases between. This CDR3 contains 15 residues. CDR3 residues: CASSLDPGAKNIQYF. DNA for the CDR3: TGTGCCAGCAGCTTAGATCCTGGAGCCAAAAACATTCAGTACTTC.

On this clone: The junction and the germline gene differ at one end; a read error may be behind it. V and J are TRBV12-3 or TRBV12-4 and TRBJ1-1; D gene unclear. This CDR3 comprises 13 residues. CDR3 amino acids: CVSSLSSLAEGFF. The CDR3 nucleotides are TGTGTCAGCAGTTTAAGTAGCCTGGCTGAAGGGTTCTTT.

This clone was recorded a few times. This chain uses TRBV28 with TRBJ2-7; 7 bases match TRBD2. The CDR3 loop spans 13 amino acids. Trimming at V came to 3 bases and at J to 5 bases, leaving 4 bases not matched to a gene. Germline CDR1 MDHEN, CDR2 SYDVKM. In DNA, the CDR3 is TGTGCCAGCAGTTTGGGAGGGAGAGACGAGCAGTACTTC. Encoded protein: CASSLGGRDEQYF.

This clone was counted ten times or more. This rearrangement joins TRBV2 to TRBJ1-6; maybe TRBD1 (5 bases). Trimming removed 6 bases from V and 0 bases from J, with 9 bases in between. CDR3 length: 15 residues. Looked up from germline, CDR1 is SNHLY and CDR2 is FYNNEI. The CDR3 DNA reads TGTGCCAGCAGCCTGACAGACTCCTATAATTCACCCCTCCACTTT. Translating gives CASSLTDSYNSPLHF.

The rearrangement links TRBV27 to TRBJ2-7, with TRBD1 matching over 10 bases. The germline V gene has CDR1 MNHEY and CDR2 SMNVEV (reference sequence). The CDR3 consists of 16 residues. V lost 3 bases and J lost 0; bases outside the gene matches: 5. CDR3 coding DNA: TGTGCCAGCAGTTTCGGGGACAGGGGCTTCTCCTACGAGCAGTACTTC. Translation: CASSFGDRGFSYEQYF.

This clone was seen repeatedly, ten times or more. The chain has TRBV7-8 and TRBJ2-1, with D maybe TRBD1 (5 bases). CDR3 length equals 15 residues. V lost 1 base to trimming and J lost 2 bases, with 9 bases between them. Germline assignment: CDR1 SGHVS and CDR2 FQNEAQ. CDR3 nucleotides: TGTGCCAGCAGCTTAGGACAGCCGCCCTACAATGAGCAGTTCTTC. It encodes CASSLGQPPYNEQFF. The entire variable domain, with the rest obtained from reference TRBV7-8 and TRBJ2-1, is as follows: GAGVSQSPRYKVAKRGQDVALRCDPISGHVSLFWYQQALGQGPEFLTYFQNEAQLDKSGLPSDRFFAERPEGSVSTLKIQRTQQEDSAVYLCASSLGQPPYNEQFFGPGTRLTVL.

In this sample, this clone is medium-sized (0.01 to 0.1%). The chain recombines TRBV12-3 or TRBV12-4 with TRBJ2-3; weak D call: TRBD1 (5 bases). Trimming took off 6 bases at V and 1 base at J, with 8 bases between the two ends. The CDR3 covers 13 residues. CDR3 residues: CASSVQGTDTQYF. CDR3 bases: TGTGCCAGCAGCGTACAGGGCACAGATACGCAGTATTTT.

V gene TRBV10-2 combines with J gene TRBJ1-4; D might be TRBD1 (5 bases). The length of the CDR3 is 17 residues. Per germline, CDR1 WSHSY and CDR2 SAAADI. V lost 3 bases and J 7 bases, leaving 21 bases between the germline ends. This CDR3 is CASSDLPIDLRGEKLFF. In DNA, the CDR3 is TGCGCCAGCAGTGACCTACCGATTGACCTTAGGGGTGAAAAACTGTTTTTT.